These 23 T cell receptor beta chains were all obtained from the same sample, sequenced in a study of CD8+ T cells in alopecia areata (dated by TCRdb to 2016 to 2018). Reading the label with the study, this specimen's time point is: less than 30 weeks on oral tofacitinib. Sample treatment or condition, as interpreted from the label and publication: oral pan-JAK inhibitor, 5-10 mg twice daily. The method was the immunoSEQ multiplex PCR assay. For TCR sequencing, RNA was extracted from every sample and reverse transcribed into cDNA to serve as template. The source is immuneACCESS, and TCRdb retained only in-frame sequences with V and J called. Part of the clones is not carried over; for the studies checked, unresolved V genes explain less than half of this, and the remainder is unexplained. In this sample the table shows approximately 190,000 clones, over 45% of which occur a single time. The biggest ten clones account for 5.5% of the sample.

The sample consisted of CD4+ T cells sorted from blood, taken at week 24, from a patient treated with tofacitinib. The receptors here all came from a human donor with alopecia areata.

There are a few counts of this clone. The rearrangement uses TRBV2 and TRBJ2-3; 9 positions match TRBD2. Germline values: CDR1 SNHLY, CDR2 FYNNEI. The V and J ends lost 6 bases and 4 bases, in that order; junction bases with no gene match: 2. The CDR3 is 13 residues long. CDR3 bases: TGTGCCAGCAGGCGGGAGGGCCCAGATACGCAGTATTTT. Translation: CASRREGPDTQYF.

V and J are TRBV11-2 and TRBJ1-2; D gene ambiguous. Germline V gives CDR1 SGHAT, CDR2 FQNNGV. V lost 5 bases and J lost 4, with 14 bases in between. The CDR3 has 14 residues. CDR3 bases: TGTGCCAGCAGCCCCAATGGTGCTCGCTATGGCTACACCTTC. The encoded protein is CASSPNGARYGYTF.

This chain connects TRBV7-2 to TRBJ2-7; D unresolved. Germline assignment: CDR1 SGHTA and CDR2 FQGNSA. CDR3 length: 15 amino acids. Deletions cut 1 base from V and 0 bases from J, with 10 bases between. The CDR3 bases are TGTGCCAGCAGCTTAGATGTTACATCCTCCTACGAGCAGTACTTC. Its translation: CASSLDVTSSYEQYF.

The rearrangement links TRBV19 to TRBJ2-1, with unresolved D. Germline-derived CDR1 and CDR2 are LNHDA and SQIVND (reference sequence). The CDR3 is made up of 13 amino acids. Trimming took off 3 bases at V and 7 bases at J, with 10 bases between the two ends. The CDR3 reads CASSILTGNEQFF. The DNA of the CDR3 is TGTGCCAGTAGTATCCTAACCGGGAATGAGCAGTTCTTC.

This clone was seen only a few times. This rearrangement joins TRBV4-3 to TRBJ2-5, with TRBD1 matching over 9 bases. The V and J ends lost 0 bases and 5 bases, in that order; junction bases with no gene match: 4. This CDR3 is built from 15 residues. Per the germline V gene, CDR1 is LGHNA and CDR2 is YSLEER. The CDR3 bases are TGCGCCAGCAGCCAAGATGACAGGGGGATGGAGACCCAGTACTTC. Its protein is CASSQDDRGMETQYF.

The V gene is TRBV5-1, the J gene TRBJ2-2; 7 positions agree with TRBD1. There are 14 residues in the CDR3. CDR1 SGHRS and CDR2 YFSETQ come from the germline V gene. Trimming cost V 4 bases and J 4 bases; bases outside gene matches: 4. The CDR3 region is CASSATGATGELFF. CDR3 DNA: TGCGCCAGCAGCGCCACAGGGGCCACCGGGGAGCTGTTTTTT.

The chain combines TRBV5-1 with TRBJ2-1; D possibly corresponds to TRBD1 (5 bases). CDR3 size: 16 residues. The V end lost 4 bases, the J end lost 3 bases, and 17 bases lay between the germline ends. Germline V gene lookup returns CDR1 SGHRS and CDR2 YFSETQ. CDR3 sequence reads: CASSPDRARVYNEQFF. CDR3 in DNA: TGCGCCAGCAGCCCAGATAGGGCCAGGGTCTACAATGAGCAGTTCTTC.

The chain couples TRBV7-2 to TRBJ2-3; no clear D gene. Germline V gives CDR1 SGHTA, CDR2 FQGNSA. V was pared by 5 bases and J by 6 bases, with 9 bases between. This CDR3 region has 12 residues. The CDR3: CASSEDWDTQYF. CDR3 sequence (DNA): TGTGCCAGCAGCGAGGATTGGGATACGCAGTATTTT.

The chain couples TRBV7-2 to TRBJ2-3; unclear D gene. Per the germline V gene, CDR1 is SGHTA and CDR2 is FQGNSA. Between the trimmed V and J ends, which lost 4 bases and 9 bases, there was a span of 11 bases. The CDR3 runs to 12 residues. CDR3 sequence reads: CASSSLSGTQYF. For the CDR3, the DNA is TGTGCCAGCAGCTCGTTGAGTGGCACGCAGTATTTT. Full variable domain (rest looked up from reference TRBV7-2 and TRBJ2-3): GAGVSQSPSNKVTEKGKDVELRCDPISGHTALYWYRQSLGQGLEFLIYFQGNSAPDKSGLPSDRFSAERTGGSVSTLTIQRTQQEDSAVYLCASSSLSGTQYFGPGTRLTVL.

The V and J genes are TRBV5-4 and TRBJ2-5; no definite D call. The germline V gene has CDR1 SGHNT and CDR2 YYREEE (reference sequence). With 1 base removed from V and 3 bases from J, the gap between germline ends came to 13 bases. The CDR3 is made up of 15 amino acids. The CDR3 coding sequence is TGTGCCAGCAGCTTGTGGTCTTCTAGTGAAGAGACCCAGTACTTC. The encoded protein is CASSLWSSSEETQYF.

J is TRBJ2-2 and V is TRBV7-6, with TRBD2 matching over 10 bases. Germline values: CDR1 SGHVS, CDR2 FNYEAQ. The CDR3 runs 17 residues. The junction had 3 bases not matched to a gene; V was cut back by 1 base and J by 1 base. CDR3 nucleotide sequence: TGTGCCAGCAGCTTAGAAGCTAGCGGGGGGAACACCGGGGAGCTGTTTTTT. Protein product: CASSLEASGGNTGELFF.

The V call is TRBV7-2, the J call TRBJ2-7, with 7 bases fitting TRBD2. V lost 4 bases to trimming and J lost 0 bases; unmatched junction nucleotides: 15. CDR1 and CDR2 (germline): SGHTA, FQGNSA. This CDR3 has 18 amino acids. The CDR3 DNA reads TGTGCCAGCAGCTCGTCCCGGTCGGGAGCGGGGAGCTCCTACGAGCAGTACTTC. Encoded protein: CASSSSRSGAGSSYEQYF.

This clone has only a few counts. The V call is TRBV29-1, the J call TRBJ1-2; D ambiguous. V lost 1 base to trimming and J lost 5 bases, with 11 bases between them. Germline CDR1 reads SQVTM; CDR2 reads ANQGSEA. CDR3 size: 13 residues. CDR3 region: CSVEVLDSYGYTF. In nucleotides, the CDR3 is TGCAGCGTTGAAGTGCTGGACTCGTATGGCTACACCTTC. Supplemented by reference TRBV29-1 and TRBJ1-2, the full variable domain reads SAVISQKPSRDICQRGTSLTIQCQVDSQVTMMFWYRQQPGQSLTLIATANQGSEATYESGFVIDKFPISRPNLTFSTLTVSNMSPEDSSIYLCSVEVLDSYGYTFGSGTRLTVV.

The rearrangement links TRBV15 to TRBJ2-5; D gene unclear. This CDR3 has 12 residues. The germline V gene has CDR1 LNHNV and CDR2 YYDKDF (reference sequence). The V gene lost 1 base and the J gene lost 1 base, with 1 base spanning the gap. The CDR3 DNA follows: TGTGCCACCAGCAGAGGCCAAGAGACCCAGTACTTC. Protein: CATSRGQETQYF.

The V and J genes are TRBV27 and TRBJ1-5; D unresolved. Trimming pared 5 bases from V and 7 bases from J, leaving 12 bases between. The CDR3 totals 13 residues. The germline V gene has CDR1 MNHEY and CDR2 SMNVEV (reference sequence). The CDR3 region is CASSPLRHQPQHF. The CDR3 DNA follows: TGTGCCAGCAGTCCCCTTAGGCACCAGCCCCAGCATTTT.

J is TRBJ1-1 and V is TRBV18; a possible D gene is TRBD1 (5 bases). CDR1 is KGHSH, CDR2 LQKENI, per germline. Trimming pared 3 bases from V and 5 bases from J, leaving 10 bases between. The CDR3 extends over 13 amino acids. CDR3 DNA sequence: TGTGCCAGCTCACCCCAGGGTTCAACTGAAGCTTTCTTT. Encoded protein: CASSPQGSTEAFF.

The chain joins TRBV10-3 to TRBJ1-1; 7 bases line up with TRBD1. CDR3 length equals 16 residues. Germline V gene sequence: CDR1 ENHRY, CDR2 SYGVKD. V lost 5 bases and J lost 7; bases outside the gene matches: 16. This CDR3 is CAISSDRDFMGGEAFF. The CDR3 DNA reads as TGTGCCATCAGTTCTGACAGGGACTTCATGGGCGGTGAAGCTTTCTTT.

Only one count was recorded for this clone. This rearrangement joins TRBV14 to TRBJ1-1; D ambiguous. V was trimmed by 0 bases and J by 2 bases, leaving 7 bases between them. Germline assignment: CDR1 SGHDN and CDR2 FVKESK. This CDR3 is built from 14 residues. The CDR3 loop reads CASSQDLGNTEAFF. The CDR3 DNA is TGTGCCAGCAGCCAAGATTTGGGTAACACTGAAGCTTTCTTT.

This sequence joins TRBV7-2 and TRBJ2-7; D is perhaps TRBD2 (5 bases). The V gene lost 3 bases and the J gene lost 5 bases, with 14 bases spanning the gap. Germline CDR1 is SGHTA and CDR2 is FQGNSA. The CDR3 has 14 amino acids. CDR3 loop: CASSFALSGNEQYF. In DNA form, the CDR3 reads TGTGCCAGCAGCTTCGCCCTCTCGGGGAACGAGCAGTACTTC.

J is TRBJ2-7 and V is TRBV28, with TRBD1 matching 12 bases. CDR1 is MDHEN and CDR2 is SYDVKM in the germline V gene. This CDR3 has 16 amino acids. V lost 4 bases and J lost 5; bases outside the gene matches: 9. CDR3 region: CASSSIPGQGADEQYF. CDR3 nucleotide sequence: TGTGCCAGCAGTTCTATCCCGGGACAGGGGGCCGACGAGCAGTACTTC.

The V gene is TRBV7-8, the J gene TRBJ2-7, with 7 bases aligning to TRBD1. Germline-derived CDR1 and CDR2 are SGHVS and FQNEAQ. V trimming: 6 bases; J trimming: 0 bases; junction bases outside the gene matches: 8. CDR3 length: 15 residues. The CDR3 spells CASSTDRESSYEQYF. The DNA of the CDR3 is TGTGCCAGCAGTACCGACAGGGAGAGCTCCTACGAGCAGTACTTC.

The V gene is TRBV18, the J gene TRBJ2-7, with a tentative D call TRBD1 (5 bases). V lost 0 bases and J lost 6, with 9 bases in between. Germline V lookup: CDR1 KGHSH, CDR2 LQKENI. The CDR3 is 13 residues long. The CDR3 loop is CASSPPSGSEQYF. In DNA, the CDR3 is TGTGCCAGCTCACCACCGTCAGGGTCCGAGCAGTACTTC.

The chain uses TRBV7-2 and TRBJ2-7; 12 bases agree with TRBD2. V lost 4 bases to trimming and J lost 3 bases; unmatched junction nucleotides: 1. The CDR3 length is 14 residues. CDR1 and CDR2 (germline): SGHTA, FQGNSA. The CDR3 reads CASSWTSGDYEQYF. The CDR3, as DNA: TGTGCCAGCAGCTGGACTAGCGGGGACTACGAGCAGTACTTC.